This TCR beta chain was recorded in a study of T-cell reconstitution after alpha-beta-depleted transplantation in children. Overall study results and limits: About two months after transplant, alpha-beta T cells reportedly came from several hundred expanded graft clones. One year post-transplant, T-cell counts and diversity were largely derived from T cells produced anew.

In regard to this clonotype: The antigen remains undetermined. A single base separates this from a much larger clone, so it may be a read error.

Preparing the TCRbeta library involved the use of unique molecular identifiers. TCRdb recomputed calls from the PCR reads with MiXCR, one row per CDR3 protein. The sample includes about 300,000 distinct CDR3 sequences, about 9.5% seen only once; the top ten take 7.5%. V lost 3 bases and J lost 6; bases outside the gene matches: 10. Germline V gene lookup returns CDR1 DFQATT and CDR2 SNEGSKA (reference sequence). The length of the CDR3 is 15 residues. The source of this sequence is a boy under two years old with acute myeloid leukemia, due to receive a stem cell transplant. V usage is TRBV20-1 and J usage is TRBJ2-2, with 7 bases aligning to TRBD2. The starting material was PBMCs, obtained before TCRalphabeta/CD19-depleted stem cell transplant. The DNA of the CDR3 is TGCAGTGCTAGGGGAGGGAACCTGAGGGCCGGGGAGCTGTTTTTT. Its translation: CSARGGNLRAGELFF.